The 16 T cell receptor beta chains in this list originate from one sample, sequenced in a study of cytomegalovirus exposure and HLA in healthy donors. PCR amplification relied on 60 Vbeta primers (plus 13 Jbeta primers). The data were produced by immunoSEQ multiplex PCR, yet TCRdb's version contains in-frame clones alone and is incomplete. The sample shows about 55,000 clones, approximately 71% of them seen only once. What was sequenced was PBMCs. The receptors derive from a man aged 40-50 years in good health and CMV-seropositive.

The gene calls are TRBV4-1 and TRBJ1-4, with a possible D match to TRBD1 (6 bases). Per the germline V gene, CDR1 is MGHRA and CDR2 is YSYEKL. Trimming shortened V by 2 bases and J by 17 bases, and 15 bases separated the two germline ends. The CDR3 consists of 12 residues. The CDR3 nucleotides are TGCGCCAGCAGCCAACCCCCGGGACACCCTTTTTTT. The encoded protein is CASSQPPGHPFF.

As concerns this clone: The identical CDR3 is also encoded by other nucleotide sequences in the sample. The rearrangement joins TRBV30 to TRBJ1-6; TRBD1 matches 9 bases. Per the germline V gene, CDR1 is GTSNPN and CDR2 is SVGIG (reference sequence). The ends lost 4 bases at V and 7 bases at J; junction bases unmatched: 8. CDR3 size: 15 residues. The CDR3 spells CAWTSSDRGNSPLHF. Here the CDR3 DNA reads TGTGCCTGGACCAGTTCCGACAGGGGGAATTCACCCCTCCACTTT.

V and J are TRBV2 and TRBJ1-2; D is unclear. This CDR3 has 15 amino acids. Trimming pared 5 bases from V and 2 bases from J, leaving 15 bases between. Germline values: CDR1 SNHLY, CDR2 FYNNEI. Written as DNA, the CDR3 is TGTGCCAGCAGTCCGCGGGCCCTCCCCAACTATGGCTACACCTTC. Protein product: CASSPRALPNYGYTF.

This clone was counted a single time. The rearrangement links TRBV7-2 to TRBJ2-4; 12 bases line up with TRBD2. The CDR3 extends over 15 amino acids. Germline CDR1 is SGHTA and CDR2 is FQGNSA. The trim removed 6 bases at V and 0 bases at J, leaving 0 bases unmatched. The CDR3 here is CASRLAGGAKNIQYF. CDR3 sequence (DNA): TGTGCCAGCAGACTAGCGGGGGGAGCCAAAAACATTCAGTACTTC.

The chain employs TRBV5-1 and TRBJ2-3; D perhaps matches TRBD2 (5 bases). Germline V gene sequence: CDR1 SGHRS, CDR2 YFSETQ. The CDR3 is 15 residues long. The V end was cut by 4 bases, the J end by 0 bases, with 12 bases between. CDR3: CASSPATGSTDTQYF. The CDR3 region has the DNA TGCGCCAGCAGCCCGGCGACGGGGAGCACAGATACGCAGTATTTT.

This clone occurred a few times. The rearrangement links TRBV7-8 to TRBJ2-2; 10 nucleotides align to TRBD1. The CDR3 spans 16 residues. V gave up 1 base and J gave up 1 base; unmatched junction bases: 0. Germline values: CDR1 SGHVS, CDR2 FQNEAQ. The CDR3 sequence: CASSLGDRGNTGELFF. The CDR3 DNA is TGTGCCAGCAGCTTAGGGGACAGGGGGAACACCGGGGAGCTGTTTTTT.

This clone was picked up a small number of times. J is TRBJ2-7 and V is TRBV5-4; TRBD2 might be the D (5 bases). The germline V and J ends were trimmed by 1 base and 2 bases, with 13 bases remaining between them. The CDR3 is 15 amino acids. Germline assignment: CDR1 SGHNT and CDR2 YYREEE (reference sequence). This CDR3 reads CASSLRGRSPYEQYF. For the CDR3, the DNA is TGTGCCAGCAGCTTGCGAGGGCGCTCTCCCTACGAGCAGTACTTC.

The J gene is TRBJ2-2, the V gene TRBV4-3; possibly TRBD1 for D (5 bases). V was trimmed by 4 bases and J by 2 bases, leaving 26 bases between them. CDR1 and CDR2 from the germline V gene are LGHNA and YSLEER. This CDR3 spans 20 amino acids. This chain's CDR3 is CASSPSVVAGRISNTGELFF. DNA of the CDR3: TGCGCCAGCAGCCCAAGTGTAGTGGCAGGGCGAATATCAAACACCGGGGAGCTGTTTTTT.

V is TRBV25-1 and J is TRBJ2-3, with 11 bases aligning to TRBD1. CDR1 and CDR2 from the germline V gene are MGHDK and SYGVNS. Unmatched junction bases numbered 10, after V lost 8 bases and J lost 6 bases. The CDR3 is 15 amino acids. The DNA for the CDR3 is TGTGCCAGCGAAGATAACCGGGACAGGGGGGATACGCAGTATTTT. Its translation: CASEDNRDRGDTQYF.

The rearrangement uses TRBV5-6 and TRBJ2-1; TRBD2 matches at 10 bases. With 2 bases clipped from V and 7 bases from J, the junction kept 3 bases outside the gene matches. The germline V gene has CDR1 SGHDT and CDR2 YYEEEE. This CDR3 spans 14 amino acids. The DNA of the CDR3 is TGTGCCAGCAGCTTCTTACTAGCGGGGAATGAGCAGTTCTTC. It codes for CASSFLLAGNEQFF.

This chain connects TRBV6-5 to TRBJ2-7; a weak D match, TRBD1 (6 bases). This CDR3 has 13 amino acids. The V end lost 4 bases, the J end lost 5 bases, and 12 bases lay between the germline ends. Germline V CDR1 and CDR2: MNHEY, SVGAGI. The DNA for the CDR3 is TGTGCCAGCAGTTCCCTTTACAGGGACGAGCAGTACTTC. Protein: CASSSLYRDEQYF.

This clone was counted between two and nine times. The J gene is TRBJ1-1, the V gene TRBV4-2; 7 bases are a match to TRBD1. V was clipped by 1 base and J by 1 base; unmatched bases: 9. Looked up from germline, CDR1 is LGHNA and CDR2 is YNFKEQ. The CDR3 length is 17 residues. CDR3 DNA: TGTGCCAGCAGCCAAGTCGGAGGGGGCGGTTCGAACACTGAAGCTTTCTTT. It codes for CASSQVGGGGSNTEAFF.

There are a few counts of this clone. The rearrangement joins TRBV2 to TRBJ1-2, with 11 bases lining up with TRBD1. Germline trimming cut 7 bases from V and 8 bases from J; bases unmatched to any gene: 9. From germline, CDR1 is SNHLY and CDR2 FYNNEI. The CDR3 is 14 residues long. The CDR3 bases are TGTGCCAGCATTAAACCGGGACAGGGGGAGGGCTACACCTTC. Residues: CASIKPGQGEGYTF.

The V gene is TRBV5-6, the J gene TRBJ2-3, with unresolved D. The CDR3 sequence is 12 residues long. The V gene lost 3 bases and the J gene lost 7 bases, with 9 bases spanning the gap. Per germline, CDR1 SGHDT and CDR2 YYEEEE. As DNA, the CDR3 is TGTGCCAGCAGCTCCATACTGTATACGCAGTATTTT. Its protein product is CASSSILYTQYF. The full variable domain, completed using reference TRBV5-6 and TRBJ2-3, is DAGVTQSPTHLIKTRGQQVTLRCSPKSGHDTVSWYQQALGQGPQFIFQYYEEEERQRGNFPDRFSGHQFPNYSSELNVNALLLGDSALYLCASSSILYTQYFGPGTRLTVL.

The gene calls are TRBV13 and TRBJ1-2, with TRBD1 matching over 7 bases. The CDR3 spans 15 residues. V was clipped by 2 bases and J by 2 bases; unmatched bases: 5. Germline V gene lookup returns CDR1 PRHDT and CDR2 FYEKMQ (reference sequence). The CDR3 region is CASSLPLGQNYGYTF. For the CDR3, the DNA is TGTGCCAGCAGCTTACCCCTGGGACAGAACTATGGCTACACCTTC. The full variable domain, rest sourced from reference TRBV13 and TRBJ1-2, is AAGVIQSPRHLIKEKRETATLKCYPIPRHDTVYWYQQGPGQDPQFLISFYEKMQSDKGSIPDRFSAQQFSDYHSELNMSSLELGDSALYFCASSLPLGQNYGYTFGSGTRLTVV.

As to this clone: The junction departs from the called germline gene at one end, perhaps through a read error. The chain is built from TRBV30 and TRBJ2-3, with TRBD1 matching over 7 bases. The CDR3 loop spans 10 amino acids. The germline CDR1 and CDR2 sequences are GTSNPN and SVGIG (reference sequence). The CDR3 nucleotides read TGTGCCTGTTACCGGGACAGTTTACTTTTT. It is translated as CACYRDSLLF. Based on the CDR3 plus reference TRBV30 and TRBJ2-3, the full variable domain is SQTIHQWPATLVQPVGSPLSLECTVEGTSNPNLYWYRQAAGRGLQLLFYSVGIGQISSEVPQNLSASRPQDRQFILSSKKLLLSDSGFYLCACYRDSLLFGPGTRLTVL.